Listed below are T cell receptor beta chains from one sample, sequenced in a study of cytomegalovirus exposure and HLA in healthy donors. Only in-frame clones appear in the TCRdb table, and some are missing; sequencing was by immunoSEQ multiplex PCR. The sample records some 150,000 clones, around three quarters being singletons. The sequencing input was PBMCs. Receptors originate from a woman aged 35 to 49 in good health and CMV-seronegative. CDR3s include the opening cysteine and the closing phenylalanine or tryptophan. A D gene is named only where the DNA matches it firmly. Expanded clones are given a class, and other clones once, few, many or no size at all.

V gene	D gene	CDR3 length	clone size	J gene	CDR3 protein	CDR3 DNA
TRBV18	TRBD1	13	few	TRBJ1-4	CASSRDRGEKLFF	TGTGCCAGCTCCCGGGACAGGGGTGAAAAACTGTTTTTT
TRBV11-2	NA	15	NA	TRBJ2-6	CASSPGLSGANVLTF	TGTGCCAGCAGCCCTGGACTGTCTGGGGCCAACGTCCTGACTTTC
TRBV27	NA	15	once	TRBJ2-1	CASSFPATGVNEQFF	TGTGCCAGCAGTTTTCCGGCGACCGGGGTCAATGAGCAGTTCTTC
TRBV5-6	TRBD1	17	NA	TRBJ1-1	CASSGGRDRGRGTEAFF	TGTGCCAGCAGCGGCGGAAGAGACAGGGGACGCGGAACTGAAGCTTTCTTT
TRBV10-1	NA	14	NA	TRBJ2-1	CASSERQGLGEQFF	TGCGCCAGCAGTGAACGGCAGGGACTTGGCGAGCAGTTCTTC
TRBV30	NA	12	NA	TRBJ1-2	CAWSGLSYGYTF	TGTGCCTGGAGTGGACTTTCCTATGGCTACACCTTC
TRBV6-5	TRBD1	13	NA	TRBJ1-2	CATKGDRAYGYTF	TGTGCCACCAAGGGGGACAGGGCCTATGGCTACACCTTC
TRBV5-1	NA	15	NA	TRBJ2-3	CASSLGGYSTDTQYF	TGCGCCAGCAGCTTGGGCGGATATAGCACAGATACGCAGTATTTT
TRBV19	TRBD1	13	NA	TRBJ2-7	CASTGTGGNEQYF	TGTGCCAGTACGGGGACAGGGGGTAACGAGCAGTACTTC
TRBV10-2	TRBD1	12	NA	TRBJ2-3	CATEGASDTQYF	TGCGCCACCGAGGGGGCGTCAGATACGCAGTATTTT
TRBV5-1	NA	16	NA	TRBJ2-5	CASSLGAGEGRETQYF	TGCGCCAGCAGCTTGGGGGCAGGGGAGGGTCGAGAGACCCAGTACTTC
TRBV18	TRBD1	14	NA	TRBJ2-5	CASSPGQGTETQYF	TGTGCCAGCTCACCCGGACAGGGAACGGAGACCCAGTACTTC
TRBV27	TRBD1	13	NA	TRBJ1-3	CASGTVTGNTIYF	TGTGCCAGCGGGACAGTTACTGGAAACACCATATATTTT
TRBV6-5	NA	13	NA	TRBJ2-2	CASSYGSGGELFF	TGTGCCAGCAGCTACGGCAGTGGCGGGGAGCTGTTTTTT
TRBV2	NA	13	NA	TRBJ2-1	CASSGSGNNEQFF	TGTGCCAGCAGTGGGTCGGGTAACAATGAGCAGTTCTTC
TRBV19	TRBD1	16	NA	TRBJ1-3	CASSDLDRFLENTIYF	TGTGCCAGTAGTGATTTGGACAGGTTTCTGGAAAACACCATATATTTT
TRBV5-1	NA	15	NA	TRBJ2-7	CASSLEPSMIYEQYF	TGCGCCAGCAGCCTAGAACCGTCAATGATCTATGAGCAGTACTTC
TRBV28	TRBD1	15	once	TRBJ1-6	CASSLNPGQGTPLHF	TGTGCCAGCAGTTTAAATCCGGGACAGGGAACACCCCTCCACTTT
TRBV5-8	NA	13	few	TRBJ2-5	CASSRQQQETQYF	TGTGCCAGCAGCCGACAGCAGCAAGAGACCCAGTACTTC
TRBV6-1	NA	14	NA	TRBJ2-2	CASSEQRGTGELFF	TGTGCCAGCAGTGAACAAAGGGGCACCGGGGAGCTGTTTTTT
TRBV19	TRBD1	16	NA	TRBJ2-5	CASSIWTGGGWETQYF	TGTGCCAGTAGTATATGGACAGGGGGCGGGTGGGAGACCCAGTACTTC
TRBV19	NA	14	NA	TRBJ1-1	CASSILSVNTEAFF	TGTGCCAGTAGTATCTTATCTGTGAACACTGAAGCTTTCTTT
TRBV9	TRBD2	15	NA	TRBJ2-3	CASSVGGGPTDTQYF	TGTGCCAGCAGCGTCGGGGGAGGGCCTACAGATACGCAGTATTTT
TRBV5-1	TRBD1	16	NA	TRBJ2-5	CASSSTPGQGGETQYF	TGCGCCAGCAGCTCAACACCGGGACAGGGAGGCGAGACCCAGTACTTC
TRBV28	NA	13	few	TRBJ1-1	CASSTSGYTEAFF	TGTGCCAGCAGCACCTCAGGGTACACTGAAGCTTTCTTT
TRBV7-9	NA	15	NA	TRBJ1-2	CASSLDRVSFYGYTF	TGTGCCAGCAGCTTAGATCGGGTCTCGTTCTATGGCTACACCTTC
TRBV5-1	TRBD1	15	NA	TRBJ1-2	CASTSRTGGSYGYTF	TGCGCCAGCACATCGCGGACAGGGGGGTCTTATGGCTACACCTTC
TRBV6-6	NA	13	many	TRBJ1-2	CASSYLSNYGYTF	TGTGCCAGCAGTTACTTGTCAAACTATGGCTACACCTTC
TRBV5-1	NA	14	NA	TRBJ2-2	CASSQQRNTGELFF	TGCGCCAGCAGCCAACAGAGGAACACCGGGGAGCTGTTTTTT
TRBV7-9	NA	15	NA	TRBJ1-5	CASSFTGHSNQPQHF	TGTGCCAGCAGTTTTACAGGGCATAGCAATCAGCCCCAGCATTTT
TRBV28	NA	14	NA	TRBJ1-2	CASSPTGSVYGYTF	TGTGCCAGCAGTCCAACAGGGTCGGTCTATGGCTACACCTTC
TRBV7-2	TRBD1	14	NA	TRBJ1-1	CASSFTGASTEAFF	TGTGCCAGCAGCTTCACAGGGGCGAGCACTGAAGCTTTCTTT
TRBV10-1	TRBD1	14	NA	TRBJ2-5	CASSKDRVQETQYF	TGCGCCAGCAGTAAAGACAGGGTCCAAGAGACCCAGTACTTC
TRBV6-5	TRBD1	15	NA	TRBJ2-7	CATTLQGAGTYEQYF	TGTGCCACCACCTTACAGGGGGCCGGGACCTACGAGCAGTACTTC
TRBV15	TRBD1	14	NA	TRBJ1-5	CATSPGTGNQPQHF	TGTGCCACCAGCCCCGGGACAGGGAATCAGCCCCAGCATTTT
TRBV7-8	TRBD1	15	NA	TRBJ1-1	CASSLELRAGGEAFF	TGTGCCAGCAGCTTAGAGCTCCGGGCAGGGGGTGAAGCTTTCTTT
TRBV20-1	NA	11	NA	TRBJ2-5	CSAGAFGTQYF	TGCAGTGCTGGGGCCTTCGGGACCCAGTACTTC
TRBV6-6	NA	14	NA	TRBJ2-7	CASSYYQRSYEQYF	TGTGCCAGCAGTTACTACCAGCGTTCCTACGAGCAGTACTTC
TRBV27	NA	14	NA	TRBJ2-7	CASSLGEVPYEQYF	TGTGCCAGCAGTTTAGGCGAGGTTCCCTACGAGCAGTACTTC
TRBV5-1	NA	13	few	TRBJ2-7	CASSLGQLYEQYF	TGCGCCAGCAGCTTGGGACAGCTTTACGAGCAGTACTTC
TRBV5-8	NA	11	NA	TRBJ1-1	CASSLGGPPFF	TGTGCCAGCAGCTTGGGAGGGCCCCCGTTCTTT
TRBV6-1	TRBD1	15	NA	TRBJ2-7	CASSEGPGGFYEQYF	TGTGCCAGCAGTGAAGGTCCAGGGGGCTTCTACGAGCAGTACTTC
TRBV11-2	NA	15	NA	TRBJ2-2	CASSGGSLNTGELFF	TGTGCCAGCAGCGGCGGATCTCTAAACACCGGGGAGCTGTTTTTT
TRBV18	TRBD2	14	NA	TRBJ2-7	CASSPLGVAGEQYF	TGTGCCAGCTCCCCCTTGGGAGTAGCGGGCGAGCAGTACTTC
TRBV19	NA	14	NA	TRBJ1-2	CASRFPGGIYGYTF	TGTGCCAGTAGATTCCCGGGGGGGATCTATGGCTACACCTTC
TRBV7-9	NA	15	NA	TRBJ1-2	CASSPRGPTNYGYTF	TGTGCCAGCAGCCCCCGCGGCCCGACTAACTATGGCTACACCTTC
TRBV7-9	TRBD1	17	once	TRBJ1-3	CASSATGTGNSGNTIYF	TGTGCCAGCAGCGCAACCGGGACAGGCAACTCTGGAAACACCATATATTTT
TRBV15	NA	16	NA	TRBJ1-3	CATSRKTDAVGNTIYF	TGTGCCACCAGCAGAAAGACAGATGCAGTAGGAAACACCATATATTTT
TRBV5-4	NA	13	NA	TRBJ2-3	CATRERGTDTQYF	TGTGCCACCCGGGAGCGGGGCACAGATACGCAGTATTTT
TRBV7-9	TRBD2	16	NA	TRBJ2-5	CASSSRGLAGVETQYF	TGTGCCAGCAGCTCCCGGGGACTAGCGGGGGTTGAGACCCAGTACTTC
TRBV19	NA	10	NA	TRBJ1-4	CASTGSEVFF	TGTGCCAGCACCGGTTCTGAGGTGTTTTTT
TRBV10-2	TRBD2	15	NA	TRBJ2-3	CASSDPSGSTDTQYF	TGCGCCAGCAGTGATCCTAGCGGAAGCACAGATACGCAGTATTTT
TRBV6-5	NA	14	NA	TRBJ1-5	CASSYQGINQPQHF	TGTGCCAGCAGTTATCAGGGGATCAATCAGCCCCAGCATTTT
TRBV6-1	TRBD1	14	NA	TRBJ1-2	CASRWTGVIYGYTF	TGTGCCAGCCGTTGGACAGGGGTAATCTATGGCTACACCTTC
TRBV12-5	TRBD1	14	NA	TRBJ1-2	CASGLVEDRAGYTF	TGTGCTAGTGGTTTGGTTGAGGACAGGGCTGGCTACACCTTC